Listed below are T cell receptor beta chains from one sample, sequenced in a study of shared clonotypes between healthy human individuals. Profiled with immunoSEQ multiplex PCR; TCRdb holds only in-frame clones, not every one. This sample has around 2.1 million clones, with 90% to 96% found just once. The material sequenced was naive CD4+ T cells sorted from blood. Receptors were obtained from a man between 18 and 29 years old in good health. Both conserved end residues are part of each CDR3. The D gene is left open where the match is weak. Clone size is given for some rows only: seen once, a few or many times, or a class if the clone is expanded.

CDR3 protein	CDR3 DNA	D gene	J gene	clone size	V gene
CASSFEQGRRYEQYF	TGTGCCAGCAGTTTCGAACAGGGCCGCAGGTACGAGCAGTACTTC	NA	TRBJ2-7	NA	TRBV27
CASSLATAYNEQFF	TGCGCCAGCAGCTTGGCTACTGCTTACAATGAGCAGTTCTTC	NA	TRBJ2-1	NA	TRBV5-1
CASNIEPIEEAFF	TGTGCCAGCAATATCGAACCAATCGAAGAAGCTTTCTTT	NA	TRBJ1-1	NA	TRBV2
CATSRESQPQHF	TGTGCCACCAGCAGAGAGAGTCAGCCCCAGCATTTT	NA	TRBJ1-5	NA	TRBV15
CASSFLGQSRNTEAFF	TGTGCCAGCAGCTTCCTGGGACAGTCGAGGAACACTGAAGCTTTCTTT	TRBD1	TRBJ1-1	NA	TRBV7-2
CASSSLLSGNEQFF	TGTGCCAGCAGCTCCCTTTTAAGTGGGAATGAGCAGTTCTTC	NA	TRBJ2-1	NA	TRBV11-2
CASGKTQYF	TGTGCCAGCGGAAAGACCCAGTACTTC	NA	TRBJ2-5	NA	TRBV6-1
CASSLVPDQPQHF	TGTGCCAGCAGCTTAGTTCCGGATCAGCCCCAGCATTTT	NA	TRBJ1-5	NA	TRBV7-2
CASSEARRQTNEKLFF	TGTGCCAGCAGTGAAGCGCGACGACAAACTAATGAAAAACTGTTTTTT	NA	TRBJ1-4	NA	TRBV6-1
CASSLGGLAGGRDTQYF	TGTGCCAGCAGCTTAGGGGGACTAGCGGGAGGGCGTGATACGCAGTATTTT	TRBD2	TRBJ2-3	NA	TRBV7-2
CASSTGSQETQYF	TGTGCCAGCAGTACAGGGTCTCAAGAGACCCAGTACTTC	NA	TRBJ2-5	NA	TRBV28
CASSEVLSYEQYF	TGTGCCAGCAGTGAGGTCCTATCCTACGAGCAGTACTTC	NA	TRBJ2-7	NA	TRBV6-4
CALAGNEKLFF	TGTGCCCTGGCGGGGAATGAAAAACTGTTTTTT	NA	TRBJ1-4	NA	TRBV28
CASSLRTGGNHEQYF	TGTGCCAGCAGCCTCCGGACAGGGGGCAATCACGAGCAGTACTTC	TRBD1	TRBJ2-7	NA	TRBV9
CASSLALSTDTQYF	TGCGCCAGCAGCTTGGCACTCAGCACAGATACGCAGTATTTT	NA	TRBJ2-3	NA	TRBV5-1
CAWSVRGLGYGYTF	TGTGCCTGGAGTGTACGGGGATTAGGGTATGGCTACACCTTC	NA	TRBJ1-2	NA	TRBV30
CASSATGLPSPLHF	TGTGCCAGCAGTGCTACGGGGCTTCCTTCACCCCTCCACTTT	NA	TRBJ1-6	NA	TRBV25-1
CASSITTGELRYEQYF	TGTGCCAGCAGCATAACAACAGGGGAATTGCGGTACGAGCAGTACTTC	NA	TRBJ2-7	once	TRBV21-1
CASSSAGQGGGYTF	TGTGCCAGCAGCTCGGCGGGACAGGGTGGTGGCTACACCTTC	TRBD1	TRBJ1-2	once	TRBV5-4
CASSRGQSSYEQYF	TGCGCCAGCAGCCGCGGACAGAGCTCCTACGAGCAGTACTTC	NA	TRBJ2-7	NA	TRBV5-6
CAISDSLAGGPYEQFF	TGTGCCATCAGTGACTCATTAGCGGGAGGGCCCTATGAGCAGTTCTTC	TRBD2	TRBJ2-1	NA	TRBV10-3
CASRKLAGTSYEQYF	TGTGCCAGCAGAAAACTAGCGGGGACCTCTTACGAGCAGTACTTC	TRBD2	TRBJ2-7	NA	TRBV2
CSVERGVTGSEQYF	TGCAGCGTTGAAAGGGGAGTGACAGGCAGCGAGCAGTACTTC	NA	TRBJ2-7	NA	TRBV29-1
CASSVGTGREKLFF	TGTGCCAGCAGCGTAGGGACGGGGAGGGAAAAACTGTTTTTT	NA	TRBJ1-4	NA	TRBV9
CASSPATGSSTEAFF	TGTGCCAGCTCACCGGCGACAGGGTCGAGCACTGAAGCTTTCTTT	TRBD1	TRBJ1-1	NA	TRBV18
CASGRAGVAGETQYF	TGTGCCAGCGGTAGAGCGGGAGTGGCAGGAGAGACCCAGTACTTC	TRBD2	TRBJ2-5	NA	TRBV6-5
CATSREGETQYF	TGTGCCACCAGCAGGGAGGGGGAGACCCAGTACTTC	NA	TRBJ2-5	NA	TRBV15
CASSLGDREPTDTQYF	TGCGCCAGCAGCTTGGGGGACCGAGAACCCACAGATACGCAGTATTTT	NA	TRBJ2-3	NA	TRBV5-1
CASSYLRLGDYGYTF	TGTGCCAGCAGTTACTTGCGCCTCGGGGACTATGGCTACACCTTC	NA	TRBJ1-2	NA	TRBV6-6
CASSLALGTASNEKLFF	TGTGCCAGCAGCTTAGCTTTGGGGACAGCCTCTAATGAAAAACTGTTTTTT	TRBD1	TRBJ1-4	NA	TRBV7-2
CAIMGTDTTYEQYF	TGTGCCATCATGGGAACTGATACCACCTACGAGCAGTACTTC	NA	TRBJ2-7	NA	TRBV10-3
CASSLNQGVNSPLHF	TGTGCCAGCAGTTTAAATCAGGGGGTTAATTCACCCCTCCACTTT	TRBD1	TRBJ1-6	NA	TRBV28
CASSRTDQETQYF	TGTGCCAGTAGCCGGACGGATCAAGAGACCCAGTACTTC	NA	TRBJ2-5	NA	TRBV19
CASSLASGRSYEQYF	TGTGCCAGCAGCTTAGCTAGCGGGCGTTCCTACGAGCAGTACTTC	TRBD2	TRBJ2-7	NA	TRBV7-8
CAWREFGTGRNYGYTF	TGTGCCTGGAGGGAATTCGGGACAGGAAGAAACTATGGCTACACCTTC	TRBD1	TRBJ1-2	once	TRBV30
CASSTLAGSTDTQYF	TGTGCCAGCAGCACCCTAGCGGGAAGCACAGATACGCAGTATTTT	TRBD2	TRBJ2-3	NA	TRBV7-9
CASSTDRVDGYTF	TGTGCCAGCAGTACAGACCGAGTGGATGGCTACACCTTC	NA	TRBJ1-2	NA	TRBV6-5
CSVSNRGLETEAFF	TGCAGCGTTTCCAACAGGGGACTCGAGACTGAAGCTTTCTTT	TRBD1	TRBJ1-1	NA	TRBV29-1
CASSLGPAAGKSNTEAFF	TGTGCCAGCAGCTTAGGTCCAGCCGCGGGTAAATCGAACACTGAAGCTTTCTTT	NA	TRBJ1-1	NA	TRBV7-8
CAWSSSGEKLFF	TGTGCCTGGAGTAGCTCAGGCGAAAAACTGTTTTTT	NA	TRBJ1-4	NA	TRBV30
CASSPSGVGSPLHF	TGTGCCAGCTCACCGTCAGGGGTCGGGTCACCCCTCCACTTT	NA	TRBJ1-6	NA	TRBV18
CASSLGGRRDEQFF	TGTGCCAGCAGCTTGGGAGGTAGACGGGATGAGCAGTTCTTC	NA	TRBJ2-1	once	TRBV5-4
CAWSVRAGGGNTIYF	TGTGCCTGGAGTGTACGGGCAGGGGGTGGAAACACCATATATTTT	TRBD1	TRBJ1-3	NA	TRBV30
CASSTTGPYTEAFF	TGTGCCAGCAGCACTACAGGGCCGTACACTGAAGCTTTCTTT	NA	TRBJ1-1	NA	TRBV28
CASSPGASGINEQFF	TGTGCCAGCAGCCCTGGGGCTAGCGGGATCAATGAGCAGTTCTTC	TRBD2	TRBJ2-1	NA	TRBV6-6
CASSLEGRTDTQYF	TGTGCCAGCAGCTTAGAAGGACGCACAGATACGCAGTATTTT	NA	TRBJ2-3	NA	TRBV11-3
CASRTGPGTEAFF	TGTGCCAGCAGAACAGGGCCGGGCACTGAAGCTTTCTTT	NA	TRBJ1-1	NA	TRBV6-5
CASSHKGGSYNEQFF	TGTGCCAGCAGCCACAAGGGGGGCAGCTACAATGAGCAGTTCTTC	NA	TRBJ2-1	NA	TRBV7-9
CASSQRPGDPFLAKNIQYF	TGTGCCAGCAGCCAACGACCCGGGGATCCTTTTCTAGCCAAAAACATTCAGTACTTC	NA	TRBJ2-4	NA	TRBV11-2
CASSQDAGDTQYF	TGTGCCAGCAGCCAAGATGCAGGGGATACGCAGTATTTT	NA	TRBJ2-3	NA	TRBV4-2
CASSPQGNTEAFF	TGTGCCAGCAGCCCACAGGGGAACACTGAAGCTTTCTTT	NA	TRBJ1-1	once	TRBV7-9
CASSSPGNTEAFF	TGTGCCAGCAGCTCGCCGGGGAACACTGAAGCTTTCTTT	NA	TRBJ1-1	NA	TRBV7-2
CASLDSVGNEQFF	TGTGCCAGCTTAGACAGCGTCGGGAATGAGCAGTTCTTC	NA	TRBJ2-1	NA	TRBV6-5
CASSLVMAGGYQETQYF	TGCGCCAGCAGCTTGGTTATGGCTGGGGGCTACCAAGAGACCCAGTACTTC	NA	TRBJ2-5	NA	TRBV5-1